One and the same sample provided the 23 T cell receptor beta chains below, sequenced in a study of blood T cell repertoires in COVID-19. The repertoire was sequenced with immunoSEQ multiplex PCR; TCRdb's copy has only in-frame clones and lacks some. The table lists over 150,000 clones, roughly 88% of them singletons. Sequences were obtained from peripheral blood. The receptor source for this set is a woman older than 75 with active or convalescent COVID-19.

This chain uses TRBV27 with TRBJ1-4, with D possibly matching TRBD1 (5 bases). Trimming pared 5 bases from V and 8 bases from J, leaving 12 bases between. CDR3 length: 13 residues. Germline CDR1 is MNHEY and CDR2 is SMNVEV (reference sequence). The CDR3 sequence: CASSRQFREKLFF. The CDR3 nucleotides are TGTGCCAGCAGTCGACAGTTCCGAGAAAAACTGTTTTTT.

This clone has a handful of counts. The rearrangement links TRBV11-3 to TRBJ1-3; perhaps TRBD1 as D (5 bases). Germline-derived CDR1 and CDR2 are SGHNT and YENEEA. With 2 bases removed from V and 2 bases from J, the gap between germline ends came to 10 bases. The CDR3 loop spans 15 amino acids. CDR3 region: CASSLFAQAGNTIYF. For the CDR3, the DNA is TGTGCCAGCAGCTTATTTGCACAGGCTGGAAACACCATATATTTT.

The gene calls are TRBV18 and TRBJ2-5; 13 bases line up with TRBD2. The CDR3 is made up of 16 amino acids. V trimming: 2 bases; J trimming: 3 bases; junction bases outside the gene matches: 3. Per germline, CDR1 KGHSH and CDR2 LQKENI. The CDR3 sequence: CASSPGTSGVEETQYF. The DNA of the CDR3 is TGTGCCAGCTCACCAGGGACTAGCGGGGTAGAAGAGACCCAGTACTTC. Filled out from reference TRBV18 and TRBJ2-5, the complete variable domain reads NAGVMQNPRHLVRRRGQEARLRCSPMKGHSHVYWYRQLPEEGLKFMVYLQKENIIDESGMPKERFSAEFPKEGPSILRIQQVVRGDSAAYFCASSPGTSGVEETQYFGPGTRLLVL.

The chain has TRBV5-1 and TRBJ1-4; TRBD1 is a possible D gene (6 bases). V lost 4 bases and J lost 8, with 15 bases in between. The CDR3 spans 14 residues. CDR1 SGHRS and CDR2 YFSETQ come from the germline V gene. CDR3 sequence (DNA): TGCGCCAGCAGCGAACAGGGTCCGGGGGAAAAACTGTTTTTT. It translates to CASSEQGPGEKLFF. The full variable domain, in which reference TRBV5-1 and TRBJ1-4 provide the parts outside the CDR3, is KAGVTQTPRYLIKTRGQQVTLSCSPISGHRSVSWYQQTPGQGLQFLFEYFSETQRNKGNFPGRFSGRQFSNSRSEMNVSTLELGDSALYLCASSEQGPGEKLFFGSGTQLSVL.

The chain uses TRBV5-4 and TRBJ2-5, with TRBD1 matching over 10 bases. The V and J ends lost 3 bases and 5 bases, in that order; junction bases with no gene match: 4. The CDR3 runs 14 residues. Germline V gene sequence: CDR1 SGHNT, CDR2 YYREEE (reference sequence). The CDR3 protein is CASSWTGGLETQYF. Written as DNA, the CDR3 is TGTGCCAGCAGCTGGACAGGGGGACTGGAGACCCAGTACTTC.

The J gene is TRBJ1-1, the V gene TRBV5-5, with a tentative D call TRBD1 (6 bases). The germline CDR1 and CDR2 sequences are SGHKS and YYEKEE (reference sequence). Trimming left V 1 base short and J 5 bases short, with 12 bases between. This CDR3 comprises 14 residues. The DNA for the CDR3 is TGTGCCAGCAGCTTGTGGGGGGGCGTTACTGAAGCTTTCTTT. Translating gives CASSLWGGVTEAFF.

In nucleotides, the CDR3 is TGTGCCAGCAGTGAGGACAGGGGAAATCAGCCCCAGCATTTT. It is translated as CASSEDRGNQPQHF. The rearrangement uses TRBV6-2 or TRBV6-3 and TRBJ1-5, with TRBD1 identical over 9 bases. V lost 5 bases to trimming and J lost 4 bases; unmatched junction nucleotides: 3. This CDR3 contains 14 residues. Germline-derived CDR1 and CDR2 are MNHEY and SVGEGT.

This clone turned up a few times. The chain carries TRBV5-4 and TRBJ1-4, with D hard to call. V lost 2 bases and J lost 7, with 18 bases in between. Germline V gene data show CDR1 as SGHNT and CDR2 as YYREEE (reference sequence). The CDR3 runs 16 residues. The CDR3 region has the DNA TGTGCCAGCAGCTTTGGAGCCGGGAACGGTGGTGAAAAACTGTTTTTT. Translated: CASSFGAGNGGEKLFF.

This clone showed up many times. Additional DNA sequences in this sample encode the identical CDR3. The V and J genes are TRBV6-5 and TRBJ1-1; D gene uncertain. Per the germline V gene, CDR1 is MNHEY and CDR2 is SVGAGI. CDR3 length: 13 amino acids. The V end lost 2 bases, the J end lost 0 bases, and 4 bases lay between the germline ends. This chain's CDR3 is CASSYQVNTEAFF. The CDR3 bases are TGTGCCAGCAGTTACCAGGTGAACACTGAAGCTTTCTTT.

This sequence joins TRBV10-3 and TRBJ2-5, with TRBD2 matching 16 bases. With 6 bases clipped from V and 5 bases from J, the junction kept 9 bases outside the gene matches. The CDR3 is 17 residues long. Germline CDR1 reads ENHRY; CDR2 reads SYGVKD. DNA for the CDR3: TGTGCCATCAGGCCGGGACTAGCGGGGGGGCCGTCGGAGACCCAGTACTTC. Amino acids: CAIRPGLAGGPSETQYF.

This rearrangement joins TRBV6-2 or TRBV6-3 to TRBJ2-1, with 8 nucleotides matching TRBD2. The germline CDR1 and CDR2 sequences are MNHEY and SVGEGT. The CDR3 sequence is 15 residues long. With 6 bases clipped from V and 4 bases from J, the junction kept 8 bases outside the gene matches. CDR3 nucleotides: TGTGCCAGCAGCCTAAGCGGGGGCTTTTACAATGAGCAGTTCTTC. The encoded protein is CASSLSGGFYNEQFF.

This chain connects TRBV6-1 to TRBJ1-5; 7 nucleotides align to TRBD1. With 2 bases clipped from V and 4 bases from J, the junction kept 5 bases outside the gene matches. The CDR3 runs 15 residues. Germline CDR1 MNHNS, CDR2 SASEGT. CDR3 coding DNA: TGTGCCAGCAGTGAAATGGGACAGTTGAATCAGCCCCAGCATTTT. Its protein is CASSEMGQLNQPQHF.

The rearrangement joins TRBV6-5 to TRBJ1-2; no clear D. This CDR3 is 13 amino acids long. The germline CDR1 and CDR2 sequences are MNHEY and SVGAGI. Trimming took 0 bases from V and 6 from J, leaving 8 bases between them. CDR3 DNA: TGTGCCAGCAGTTACTCCAGGAATCATGGCTACACCTTC. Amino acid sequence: CASSYSRNHGYTF.

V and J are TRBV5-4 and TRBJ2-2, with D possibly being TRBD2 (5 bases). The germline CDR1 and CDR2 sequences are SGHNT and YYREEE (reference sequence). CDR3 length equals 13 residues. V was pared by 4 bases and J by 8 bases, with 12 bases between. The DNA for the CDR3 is TGTGCCAGCAGCATTGTGGGCGGGGGGGAGCTGTTTTTT. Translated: CASSIVGGGELFF. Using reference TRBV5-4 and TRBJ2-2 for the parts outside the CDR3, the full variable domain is ETGVTQSPTHLIKTRGQQVTLRCSSQSGHNTVSWYQQALGQGPQFIFQYYREEENGRGNFPPRFSGLQFPNYSSELNVNALELDDSALYLCASSIVGGGELFFGEGSRLTVL.

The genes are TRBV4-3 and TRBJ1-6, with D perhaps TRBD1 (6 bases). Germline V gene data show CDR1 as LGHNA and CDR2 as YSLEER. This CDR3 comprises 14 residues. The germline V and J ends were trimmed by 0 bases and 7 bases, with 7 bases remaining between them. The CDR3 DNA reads TGCGCCAGCAGCCAAGATACAGGGAATTCACCCCTCCACTTT. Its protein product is CASSQDTGNSPLHF.

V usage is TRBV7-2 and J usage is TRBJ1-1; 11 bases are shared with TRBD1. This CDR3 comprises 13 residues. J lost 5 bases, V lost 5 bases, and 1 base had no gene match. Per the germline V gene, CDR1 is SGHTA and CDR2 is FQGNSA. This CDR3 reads CASSGQGATEAFF. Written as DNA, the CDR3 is TGTGCCAGCAGCGGACAGGGGGCGACTGAAGCTTTCTTT.

CDR3 sequence (DNA): TGTGCCAGCAGCCACCTACAGGGTCTAGCCAAAAACATTCAGTACTTC. Protein: CASSHLQGLAKNIQYF. V usage is TRBV3-1 (or the pseudogene TRBV3-2) and J usage is TRBJ2-4; perhaps TRBD1 as D (6 bases). The V and J ends lost 3 bases and 0 bases respectively, with 12 bases between them. The CDR3 is made up of 16 amino acids. The germline V gene has CDR1 LGHDT and CDR2 YNNKEL (reference sequence).

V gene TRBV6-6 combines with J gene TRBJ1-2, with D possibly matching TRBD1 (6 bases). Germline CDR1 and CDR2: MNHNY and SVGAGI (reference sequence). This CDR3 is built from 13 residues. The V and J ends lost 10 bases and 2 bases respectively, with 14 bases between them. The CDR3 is CAIVGGSNYGYTF. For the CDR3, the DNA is TGTGCCATCGTAGGGGGTTCGAACTATGGCTACACCTTC.

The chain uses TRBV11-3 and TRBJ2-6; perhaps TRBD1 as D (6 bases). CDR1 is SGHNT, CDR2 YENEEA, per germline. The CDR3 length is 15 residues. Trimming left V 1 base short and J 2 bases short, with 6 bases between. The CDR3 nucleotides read TGTGCCAGCAGCTTAGGACAGGCTGGGGCCAACGTCCTGACTTTC. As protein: CASSLGQAGANVLTF.

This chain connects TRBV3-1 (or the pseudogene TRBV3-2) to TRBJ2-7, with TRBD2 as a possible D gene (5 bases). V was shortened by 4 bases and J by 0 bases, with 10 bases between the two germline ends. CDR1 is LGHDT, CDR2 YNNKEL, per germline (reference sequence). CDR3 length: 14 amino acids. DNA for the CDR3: TGTGCCAGCAGCCGAGGGTCGAGCTCCTACGAGCAGTACTTC. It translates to CASSRGSSSYEQYF.

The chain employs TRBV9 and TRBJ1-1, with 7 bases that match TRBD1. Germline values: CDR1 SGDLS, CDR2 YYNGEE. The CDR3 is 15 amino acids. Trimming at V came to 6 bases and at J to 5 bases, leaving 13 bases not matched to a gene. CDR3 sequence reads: CASTPPRDSGTEAFF. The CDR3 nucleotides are TGTGCCAGCACCCCCCCCCGGGACAGCGGGACTGAAGCTTTCTTT.

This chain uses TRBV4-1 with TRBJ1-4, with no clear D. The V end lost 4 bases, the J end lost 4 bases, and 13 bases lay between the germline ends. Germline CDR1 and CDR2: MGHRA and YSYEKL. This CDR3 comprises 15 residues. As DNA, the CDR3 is TGCGCCAGCAGCCCCGCGACATTTAATAATGAAAAACTGTTTTTT. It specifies CASSPATFNNEKLFF.

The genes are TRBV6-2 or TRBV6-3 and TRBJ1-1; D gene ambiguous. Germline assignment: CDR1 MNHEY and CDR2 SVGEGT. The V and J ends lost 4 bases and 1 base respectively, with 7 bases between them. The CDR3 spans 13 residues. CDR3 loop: CASSSIWNTEAFF. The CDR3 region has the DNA TGTGCCAGCAGTTCCATTTGGAACACTGAAGCTTTCTTT.